The source of this T cell receptor (beta chain) is a study of early T cells in non-severe SARS-CoV-2 infection. The sample holds many counts of this clonotype. TCRdb ran MiXCR on the 5' RACE reads and lists one entry per CDR3 protein. The table includes fewer than 50,000 distinct CDR3 sequences, around 6.1% detected once. This CDR3 contains 16 residues. The germline CDR1 and CDR2 sequences are LNHNV and YYDKDF (reference sequence). V shed 0 bases and J shed 8 bases, with 17 bases lying between them. The sample consisted of whole blood. V usage is TRBV15 and J usage is TRBJ2-1; D possibly matches TRBD1 or TRBD2 (5 bases each). The clonotype was recovered from an adult who was a healthcare worker with PCR-confirmed SARS-CoV-2 infection or an uninfected control (not recorded which). CDR3 sequence: CATSRDKRAGRDEQFF. CDR3 in DNA: TGTGCCACCAGCAGAGATAAAAGGGCAGGGCGGGATGAGCAGTTCTTC. The full variable domain, rest sourced from reference TRBV15 and TRBJ2-1, is DAMVIQNPRYQVTQFGKPVTLSCSQTLNHNVMYWYQQKSSQAPKLLFHYYDKDFNNEADTPDNFQSRRPNTSFCFLDIRSPGLGDTAMYLCATSRDKRAGRDEQFFGPGTRLTVL.